One T cell receptor beta chain is described in this entry. V lost 5 bases, J lost 8 bases, and 7 bases stayed unmatched. The CDR3 consists of 14 residues. Germline CDR1 and CDR2: SGHNT and YENEEA. Study processing details: Nucleated cell counts were estimated from reference gene primer amplification. This table comes from immunoSEQ multiplex PCR, and its TCRdb copy is limited to in-frame clones, with some not included. From that table come the V and J calls and clone size; the DNA was used to work out D and trimming. The repertoire holds 300,000 or so clones, with 80% to 90% as singletons. This record belongs to a study of blood T cell repertoires in COVID-19. Study in general: Samples taken during acute and convalescent COVID-19 were collected in the United States, Italy and Spain. The cDNA or gDNA used as material had been derived from T cells, B-cell-depleted T cells, or PBMCs.

Sequencing was done on a sample of peripheral blood. This receptor was obtained from a man aged 18 to 30 who had recovered from COVID-19. The V and J genes are TRBV11-3 and TRBJ2-1; 9 nucleotides align to TRBD1. This chain's CDR3 is CASSPRTGEDEQFF. The CDR3 DNA sequence: TGTGCCAGCAGCCCCCGGACAGGGGAGGATGAGCAGTTCTTC.